The clone carrying this TCR beta chain has ten or more counts. TCRdb recomputed calls from the 5' RACE reads with MiXCR, one row per CDR3 protein. The sample holds 66,000 or so distinct CDR3 sequences, about 3.4% seen once. The record originates from a study of neurological immune-mediated disorders. The CDR3 has 14 amino acids. The sequence was obtained from a middle-aged man with multiple sclerosis. J is TRBJ2-2 and V is TRBV21-1; the DNA was not compared with TRBD1, the D call given in the table. TRBV21-1 is flagged as a pseudogene. The sample consisted of PBMCs. CDR3 coding DNA: TGTGCCAGCAGCGAAACAGGGTGCACCGGGGAGCTGTTTTTT. Its protein is CASSETGCTGELFF.